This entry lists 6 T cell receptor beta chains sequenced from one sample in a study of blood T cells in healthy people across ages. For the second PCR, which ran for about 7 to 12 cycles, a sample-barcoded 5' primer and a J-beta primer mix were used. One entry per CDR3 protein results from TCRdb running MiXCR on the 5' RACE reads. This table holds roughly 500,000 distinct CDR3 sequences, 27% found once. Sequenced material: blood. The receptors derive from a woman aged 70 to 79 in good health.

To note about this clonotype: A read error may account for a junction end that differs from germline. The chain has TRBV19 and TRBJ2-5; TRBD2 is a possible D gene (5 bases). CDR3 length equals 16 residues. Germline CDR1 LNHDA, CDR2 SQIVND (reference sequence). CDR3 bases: TGTGCCAGTGGTATAGATAGGCTGGGCCCGGGGGAGACCCAGTACTTC. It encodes CASGIDRLGPGETQYF. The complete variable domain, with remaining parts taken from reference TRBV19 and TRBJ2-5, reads DGGITQSPKYLFRKEGQNVTLSCEQNLNHDAMYWYRQDPGQGLRLIYYSQIVNDFQKGDIAEGYSVSREKKESFPLTVTSAQKNPTAFYLCASGIDRLGPGETQYFGPGTRLLVL.

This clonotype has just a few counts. Written as DNA, the CDR3 is TGTGCCAGCACCGCGGGAGGGGGCTACACCTTC. It is translated as CASTAGGGYTF. This rearrangement joins TRBV12-3 or TRBV12-4 to TRBJ1-2, with no clear D. Trimming shortened V by 7 bases and J by 8 bases, and 11 bases separated the two germline ends. The CDR3 runs 11 residues.

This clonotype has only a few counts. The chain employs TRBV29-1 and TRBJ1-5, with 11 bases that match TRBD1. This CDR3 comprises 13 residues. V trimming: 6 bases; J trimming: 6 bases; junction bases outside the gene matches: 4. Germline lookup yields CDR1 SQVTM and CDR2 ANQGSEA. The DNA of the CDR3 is TGCAGCGTGGGACAGGGGGATCGTCAGCCCCAGCATTTT. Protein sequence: CSVGQGDRQPQHF.

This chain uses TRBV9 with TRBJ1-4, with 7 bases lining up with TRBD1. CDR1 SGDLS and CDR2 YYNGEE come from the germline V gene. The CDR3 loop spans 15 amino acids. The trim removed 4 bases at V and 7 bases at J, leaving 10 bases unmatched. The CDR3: CASSTRRGSGEKLFF. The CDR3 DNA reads TGTGCCAGCAGCACCCGCAGGGGGTCTGGTGAAAAACTGTTTTTT.

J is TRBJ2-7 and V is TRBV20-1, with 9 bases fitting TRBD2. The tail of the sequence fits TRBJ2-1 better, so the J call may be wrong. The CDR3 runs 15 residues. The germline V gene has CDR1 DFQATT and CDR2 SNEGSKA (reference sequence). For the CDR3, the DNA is TGCAGTGCTAGACCTAGCGGGGTAGGACTTACTGAGCAGTTCTTC. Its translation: CSARPSGVGLTEQFF.

CDR3 amino acids: CASSFGKNTGELFF. CDR3 coding DNA: TGTGCCAGCAGTTTCGGCAAGAATACCGGGGAGCTGTTTTTT. The gene calls are TRBV28 and TRBJ2-2; D not resolved. Germline-derived CDR1 and CDR2 are MDHEN and SYDVKM. Trimming took off 3 bases at V and 5 bases at J, with 10 bases between the two ends. The CDR3 is 14 amino acids.